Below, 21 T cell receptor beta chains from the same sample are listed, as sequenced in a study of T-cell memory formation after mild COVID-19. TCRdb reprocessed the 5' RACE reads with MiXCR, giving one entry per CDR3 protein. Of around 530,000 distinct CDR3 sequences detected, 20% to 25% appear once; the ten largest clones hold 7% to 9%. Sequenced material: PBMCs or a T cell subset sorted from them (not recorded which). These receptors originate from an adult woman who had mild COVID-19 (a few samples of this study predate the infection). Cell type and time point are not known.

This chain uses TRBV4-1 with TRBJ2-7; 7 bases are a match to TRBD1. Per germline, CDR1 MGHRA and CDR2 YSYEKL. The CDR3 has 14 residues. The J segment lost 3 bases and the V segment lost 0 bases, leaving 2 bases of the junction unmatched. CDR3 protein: CASSQEDRDYEQYF. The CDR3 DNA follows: TGCGCCAGCAGCCAAGAAGACAGGGACTACGAGCAGTACTTC.

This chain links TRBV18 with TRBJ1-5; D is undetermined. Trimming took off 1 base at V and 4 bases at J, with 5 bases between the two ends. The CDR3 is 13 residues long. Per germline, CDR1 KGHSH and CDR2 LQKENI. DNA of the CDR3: TGTGCCAGCTCACCACACGAAAATCAGCCCCAGCATTTT. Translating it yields CASSPHENQPQHF. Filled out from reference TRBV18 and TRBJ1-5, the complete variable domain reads NAGVMQNPRHLVRRRGQEARLRCSPMKGHSHVYWYRQLPEEGLKFMVYLQKENIIDESGMPKERFSAEFPKEGPSILRIQQVVRGDSAAYFCASSPHENQPQHFGDGTRLSIL.

In DNA form, the CDR3 reads TGCGCCAGCAGCACCGGGACGGCCCCTATGAACACTGAAGCTTTCTTT. Its translation: CASSTGTAPMNTEAFF. This chain joins TRBV5-1 and TRBJ1-1, with D maybe TRBD1 (5 bases). From germline, CDR1 is SGHRS and CDR2 YFSETQ. Between the trimmed V and J ends, which lost 4 bases and 0 bases, there was a span of 16 bases. This CDR3 contains 16 residues.

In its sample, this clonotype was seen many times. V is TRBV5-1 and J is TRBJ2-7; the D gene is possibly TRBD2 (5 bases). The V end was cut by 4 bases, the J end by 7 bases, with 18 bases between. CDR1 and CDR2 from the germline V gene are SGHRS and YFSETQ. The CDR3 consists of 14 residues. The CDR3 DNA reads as TGCGCCAGCAGCGCGGCCGTCGGGGTTGGGGAGCAGTACTTC. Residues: CASSAAVGVGEQYF.

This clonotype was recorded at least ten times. The DNA of the CDR3 is TGTGCCAGCAAGGAAGGGCGGCTTAATGAAAAACTGTTTTTT. It codes for CASKEGRLNEKLFF. The chain recombines TRBV27 with TRBJ1-4; no clear D gene. There are 14 residues in the CDR3. Deletions cut 7 bases from V and 4 bases from J, with 13 bases between. CDR1 and CDR2 from the germline V gene are MNHEY and SMNVEV (reference sequence).

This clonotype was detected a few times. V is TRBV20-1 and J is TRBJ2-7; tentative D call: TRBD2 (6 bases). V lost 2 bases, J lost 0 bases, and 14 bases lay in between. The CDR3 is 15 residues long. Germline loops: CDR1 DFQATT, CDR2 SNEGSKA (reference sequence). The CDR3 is CSARPPSASSYEQYF. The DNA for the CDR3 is TGCAGTGCTAGACCCCCTAGCGCCAGCTCCTACGAGCAGTACTTC.

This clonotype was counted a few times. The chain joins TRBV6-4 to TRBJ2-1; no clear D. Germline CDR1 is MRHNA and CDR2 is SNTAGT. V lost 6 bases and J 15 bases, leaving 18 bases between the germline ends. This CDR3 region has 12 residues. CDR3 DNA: TGTGCCAGCAGGGATCTCGGGTCAAACCTGTTCTTC. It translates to CASRDLGSNLFF.

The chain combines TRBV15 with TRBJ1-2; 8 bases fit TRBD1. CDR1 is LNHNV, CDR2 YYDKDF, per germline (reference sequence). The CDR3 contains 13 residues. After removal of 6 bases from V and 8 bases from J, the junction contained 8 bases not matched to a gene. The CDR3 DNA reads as TGTGCCACCAGGTGGCAGGGGGCGAGAGGCTACACCTTC. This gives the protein CATRWQGARGYTF. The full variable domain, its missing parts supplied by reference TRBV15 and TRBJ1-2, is DAMVIQNPRYQVTQFGKPVTLSCSQTLNHNVMYWYQQKSSQAPKLLFHYYDKDFNNEADTPDNFQSRRPNTSFCFLDIRSPGLGDTAMYLCATRWQGARGYTFGSGTRLTVV.

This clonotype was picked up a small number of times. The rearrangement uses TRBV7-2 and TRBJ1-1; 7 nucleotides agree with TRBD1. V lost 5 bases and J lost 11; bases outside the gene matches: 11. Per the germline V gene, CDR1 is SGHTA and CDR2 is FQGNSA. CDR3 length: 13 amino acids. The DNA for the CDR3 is TGTGCCAGCAGCGCCCGTTTACAGGGGTGGGCTTTCTTT. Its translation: CASSARLQGWAFF.

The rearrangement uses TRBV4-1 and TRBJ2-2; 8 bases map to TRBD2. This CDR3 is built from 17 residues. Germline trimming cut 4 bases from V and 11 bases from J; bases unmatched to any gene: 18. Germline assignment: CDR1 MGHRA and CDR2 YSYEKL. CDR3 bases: TGCGCCAGCAGCCTCTTCCGGGAGGGCCGGGGGTCTGTTGAGCTGTTTTTT. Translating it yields CASSLFREGRGSVELFF.

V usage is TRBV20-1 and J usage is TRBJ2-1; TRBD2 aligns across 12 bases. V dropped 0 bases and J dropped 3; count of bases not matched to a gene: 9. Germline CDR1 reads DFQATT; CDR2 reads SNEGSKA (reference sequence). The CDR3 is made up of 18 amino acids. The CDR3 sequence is CSARDSRTSGTFYNEQFF. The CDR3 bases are TGCAGTGCTAGAGATTCCAGGACTAGCGGGACCTTCTACAATGAGCAGTTCTTC.

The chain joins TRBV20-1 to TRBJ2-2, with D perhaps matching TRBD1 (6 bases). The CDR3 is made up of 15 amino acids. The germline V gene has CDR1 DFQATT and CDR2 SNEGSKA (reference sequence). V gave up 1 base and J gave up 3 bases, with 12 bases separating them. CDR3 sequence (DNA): TGCAGTGCTAGAGGGGTCCGACAGGACACCGGGGAGCTGTTTTTT. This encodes CSARGVRQDTGELFF.

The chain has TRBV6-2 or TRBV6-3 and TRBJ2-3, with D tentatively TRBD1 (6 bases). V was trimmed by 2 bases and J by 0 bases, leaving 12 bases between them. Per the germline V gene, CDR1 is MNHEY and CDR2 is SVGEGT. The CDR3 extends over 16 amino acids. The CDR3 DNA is TGTGCCAGCAGTTACCGGCAGGGGAGTAGCACAGATACGCAGTATTTT. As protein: CASSYRQGSSTDTQYF.

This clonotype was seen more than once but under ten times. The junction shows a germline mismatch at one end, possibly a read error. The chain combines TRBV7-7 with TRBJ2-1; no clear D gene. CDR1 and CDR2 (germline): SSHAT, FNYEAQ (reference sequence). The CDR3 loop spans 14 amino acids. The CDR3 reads CASSLTNRYNEQFF. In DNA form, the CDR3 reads TGTGCTAGCAGCTTAACGAACCGCTACAATGAGCAGTTCTTC.

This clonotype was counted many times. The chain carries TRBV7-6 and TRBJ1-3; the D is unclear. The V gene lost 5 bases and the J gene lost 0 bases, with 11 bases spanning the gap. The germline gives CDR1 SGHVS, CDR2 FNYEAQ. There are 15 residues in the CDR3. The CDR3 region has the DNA TGTGCCAGCAGCCCGACGCCCAGCTCTGGAAACACCATATATTTT. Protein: CASSPTPSSGNTIYF.

The CDR3 loop is CASLDKYRGGSNLTLYGYTF. In nucleotides, the CDR3 is TGTGCCAGTCTCGACAAATACAGGGGCGGGAGTAATCTCACCCTTTATGGCTACACCTTC. The chain has TRBV19 and TRBJ1-2, with 7 positions matching TRBD1. Germline CDR1 is LNHDA and CDR2 is SQIVND (reference sequence). The CDR3 sequence is 20 residues long. V dropped 8 bases and J dropped 5; count of bases not matched to a gene: 29.

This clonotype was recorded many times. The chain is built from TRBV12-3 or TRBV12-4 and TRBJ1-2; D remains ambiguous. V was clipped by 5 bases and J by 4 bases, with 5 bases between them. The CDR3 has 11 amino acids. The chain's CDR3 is CASSPGYGYTF. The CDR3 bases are TGTGCCAGCAGTCCAGGCTATGGCTACACCTTC.

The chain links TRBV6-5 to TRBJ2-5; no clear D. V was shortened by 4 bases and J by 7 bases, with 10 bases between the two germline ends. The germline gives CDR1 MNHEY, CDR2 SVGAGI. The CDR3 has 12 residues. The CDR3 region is CASSSARGTQYF. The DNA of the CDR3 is TGTGCCAGCAGTTCGGCACGTGGGACCCAGTACTTC.

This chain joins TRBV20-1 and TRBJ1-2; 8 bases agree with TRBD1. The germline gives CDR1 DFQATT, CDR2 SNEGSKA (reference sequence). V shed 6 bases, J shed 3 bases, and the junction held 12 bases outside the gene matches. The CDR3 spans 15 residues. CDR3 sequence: CSATEPDRGDYGYTF. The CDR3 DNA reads TGCAGTGCAACTGAACCCGACAGGGGAGACTATGGCTACACCTTC.

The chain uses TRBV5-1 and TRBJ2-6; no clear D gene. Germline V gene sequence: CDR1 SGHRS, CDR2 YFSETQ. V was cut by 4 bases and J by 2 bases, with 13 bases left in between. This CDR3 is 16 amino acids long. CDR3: CASSASEYTGANVLTF. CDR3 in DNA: TGCGCCAGCAGCGCTTCCGAGTACACTGGGGCCAACGTCCTGACTTTC.

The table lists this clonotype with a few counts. CDR3 loop: CASSSTWTGNEQYF. The CDR3 DNA sequence: TGTGCCAGCAGCTCCACTTGGACAGGGAACGAGCAGTACTTC. V usage is TRBV7-9 and J usage is TRBJ2-7, with 8 bases identical to TRBD1. The V and J ends lost 4 bases and 5 bases, in that order; junction bases with no gene match: 7. CDR1 SEHNR and CDR2 FQNEAQ come from the germline V gene (reference sequence). The CDR3 is 14 residues long.